A selection of T cell receptor beta chains follows, all from one sample in a study of blood T cell repertoires in COVID-19. TCRdb's table, derived via immunoSEQ multiplex PCR, lists solely in-frame clones and lacks some. The sample holds tens of thousands of clones, around 87% seen once. What was sequenced was peripheral blood. These receptors were obtained from a woman in her 50s with active or convalescent COVID-19. Both conserved end residues are part of each CDR3. D genes are given only for firm matches. A clone size is listed for some rows: how often the clone was seen (once, few, many), or a class if it is expanded.

D	J	size	length	V	CDR3	DNA
TRBD2	TRBJ2-1	NA	19	TRBV5-1	CASMGLASGGPPAVHEQFF	TGCGCCAGCATGGGGTTGGCTAGCGGGGGGCCGCCGGCGGTCCATGAGCAGTTCTTC
TRBD1	TRBJ1-1	NA	16	TRBV3-1/TRBV3-2	CASSQVEGAGRVGAFF	TGTGCCAGCAGCCAAGTCGAGGGGGCGGGTAGGGTCGGCGCTTTCTTT
NA	TRBJ2-5	NA	13	TRBV28	CASHLGGGETQYF	TGTGCCAGCCACCTCGGGGGTGGGGAGACCCAGTACTTC
NA	TRBJ1-6	few	15	TRBV3-1/TRBV3-2	CASSVQGLNNSPLHF	TGTGCCAGCAGCGTTCAGGGACTCAATAATTCACCCCTCCACTTT
TRBD1	TRBJ1-1	few	14	TRBV7-2	CASSRDRANTEAFF	TGTGCCAGCAGCAGGGACAGGGCGAACACTGAAGCTTTCTTT
NA	TRBJ2-3	NA	12	TRBV29-1	CSVSDGTNTQYF	TGCAGCGTCTCTGACGGGACAAATACGCAGTATTTT
TRBD1	TRBJ1-2	once	18	TRBV7-2	CASTQERTGVIGDYGYTF	TGTGCCAGCACCCAGGAACGGACAGGGGTTATCGGGGACTATGGCTACACCTTC
NA	TRBJ2-3	once	13	TRBV5-1	CASSLYGADTQYF	TGCGCCAGCAGCTTGTACGGGGCAGATACGCAGTATTTT
TRBD1	TRBJ2-7	NA	15	TRBV27	CASSLTGQGAYEQYF	TGTGCCAGCAGTTTAACTGGACAGGGGGCCTACGAGCAGTACTTC
NA	TRBJ1-3	NA	16	TRBV27	CASSLSFLPPGNTIYF	TGTGCCAGCAGTTTATCATTTCTACCCCCTGGAAACACCATATATTTT
NA	TRBJ1-2	NA	12	TRBV7-9	CASSSLLEGYTF	TGTGCCAGCAGCTCCCTTCTCGAGGGCTACACCTTC
TRBD2	TRBJ2-1	once	16	TRBV6-2/TRBV6-3	CASSRNLAGGRNEQFF	TGTGCCAGCAGCAGAAACCTAGCGGGGGGGCGGAATGAGCAGTTCTTC
NA	TRBJ1-2	NA	16	TRBV30	CARLEAPFISNYGYTF	TGTGCCCGCCTAGAGGCTCCGTTTATTTCTAACTATGGCTACACCTTC
TRBD2	TRBJ2-1	NA	16	TRBV5-1	CASSLTSGGSYNEQFF	TGCGCCAGCAGCTTGACTAGCGGGGGCTCCTACAATGAGCAGTTCTTC
NA	TRBJ2-7	NA	15	TRBV4-2	CASSPRDGSSYEQYF	TGTGCCAGCAGCCCCCGGGACGGGAGCTCCTACGAGCAGTACTTC
NA	TRBJ1-3	NA	16	TRBV19	CASKKSISSSGNTIYF	TGTGCCAGTAAAAAATCCATCTCGAGCTCTGGAAACACCATATATTTT
TRBD1	TRBJ1-1	NA	12	TRBV29-1	CSAGRQGTEAFF	TGCAGCGCCGGCCGACAGGGGACTGAAGCTTTCTTT
TRBD1	TRBJ1-4	NA	20	TRBV6-1	CASSVPPGQAFFATNEKLFF	TGTGCCAGCAGTGTACCTCCGGGACAGGCCTTTTTTGCAACTAATGAAAAACTGTTTTTT
TRBD1	TRBJ1-1	NA	14	TRBV9	CASSDPTGGPEAFF	TGTGCCAGCAGCGACCCAACAGGGGGCCCTGAAGCTTTCTTT
NA	TRBJ2-3	NA	12	TRBV9	CASSATRKEQYF	TGTGCCAGCAGCGCCACTAGGAAGGAGCAGTATTTT
NA	TRBJ1-1	NA	14	TRBV11-3	CASSPGGKDTEAFF	TGTGCCAGCAGCCCCGGAGGGAAGGACACTGAAGCTTTCTTT
TRBD1	TRBJ1-1	NA	16	TRBV18	CASSPLGQGKNTEAFF	TGTGCCAGCTCACCCCTGGGACAGGGGAAGAACACTGAAGCTTTCTTT
NA	TRBJ1-2	NA	12	TRBV2	CASRRDTYGYTF	TGTGCCAGCAGGAGGGATACCTATGGCTACACCTTC
TRBD1	TRBJ1-2	NA	13	TRBV6-1	CASSPGTGYGYTF	TGTGCCAGCAGTCCCGGGACAGGCTATGGCTACACCTTC
NA	TRBJ1-3	NA	15	TRBV10-3	CAISESRSSGNTIYF	TGTGCCATCAGTGAGTCGAGGTCCTCTGGAAACACCATATATTTT
NA	TRBJ1-1	NA	14	TRBV11-3	CASSLGGVNTEAFF	TGTGCCAGCAGCCTTGGGGGGGTGAACACTGAAGCTTTCTTT
NA	TRBJ1-2	NA	11	TRBV15	CATSRGGGYTF	TGTGCCACCAGCAGAGGAGGTGGCTACACCTTC
TRBD1	TRBJ1-1	NA	14	TRBV10-3	CAVNTQGLNTEAFF	TGTGCCGTAAATACACAGGGGTTGAACACTGAAGCTTTCTTT
NA	TRBJ1-2	NA	13	TRBV12-3/TRBV12-4	CASSLLLGDGYTF	TGTGCCAGCAGTTTATTATTAGGGGATGGCTACACCTTC
NA	TRBJ2-7	few	14	TRBV5-4	CASSQSWGPYEQYF	TGTGCCAGCAGTCAGTCCTGGGGCCCCTACGAGCAGTACTTC
NA	TRBJ1-1	NA	17	TRBV4-2	CASSQGQGRSQNTEAFF	TGTGCCAGCAGCCAAGGGCAGGGCAGGTCTCAGAACACTGAAGCTTTCTTT
TRBD1	TRBJ1-6	NA	15	TRBV3-1/TRBV3-2	CASSQVHRGNSPLHF	TGTGCCAGCAGCCAAGTTCACAGGGGGAATTCACCCCTCCACTTT
TRBD1	TRBJ1-1	medium-sized	15	TRBV6-6	CASSKMTGGGTEAFF	TGTGCCAGCAGTAAAATGACAGGGGGCGGGACTGAAGCTTTCTTT
TRBD1	TRBJ1-1	NA	14	TRBV30	CAWSRTGRGTEAFF	TGTGCCTGGAGCCGGACAGGGAGGGGCACTGAAGCTTTCTTT
TRBD1	TRBJ2-3	NA	14	TRBV24-1	CATSDRTGGDTQYF	TGTGCCACCAGTGATAGGACAGGTGGGGATACGCAGTATTTT
NA	TRBJ2-5	NA	12	TRBV6-5	CASTSTGETQYF	TGTGCCAGCACCTCAACGGGGGAGACCCAGTACTTC
TRBD1	TRBJ1-1	NA	18	TRBV5-6	CASSPGTGGFEERTEAFF	TGTGCCAGCAGCCCCGGGACAGGGGGTTTCGAGGAGCGGACTGAAGCTTTCTTT
NA	TRBJ2-1	NA	17	TRBV9	CASSVNLAGKSYNEQFF	TGTGCCAGCAGCGTAAACTTGGCGGGGAAGTCCTACAATGAGCAGTTCTTC
NA	TRBJ1-6	NA	13	TRBV28	CATPGGVGSPLHF	TGTGCCACCCCCGGGGGGGTTGGTTCACCCCTCCACTTT
NA	TRBJ2-3	NA	14	TRBV5-1	CASTKSGSTDTQYF	TGCGCCAGCACTAAGAGCGGTAGCACAGATACGCAGTATTTT
TRBD2	TRBJ2-3	NA	16	TRBV9	CASSVVGGGAPDTQYF	TGTGCCAGCAGCGTAGTCGGCGGGGGGGCTCCAGATACGCAGTATTTT
NA	TRBJ2-1	NA	13	TRBV13	CASSEQGYNEQFF	TGTGCCAGCAGCGAACAGGGCTACAATGAGCAGTTCTTC
TRBD1	TRBJ1-2	NA	13	TRBV20-1	CSASGQGVNGYTF	TGCAGTGCTAGTGGACAGGGGGTAAATGGCTACACCTTC